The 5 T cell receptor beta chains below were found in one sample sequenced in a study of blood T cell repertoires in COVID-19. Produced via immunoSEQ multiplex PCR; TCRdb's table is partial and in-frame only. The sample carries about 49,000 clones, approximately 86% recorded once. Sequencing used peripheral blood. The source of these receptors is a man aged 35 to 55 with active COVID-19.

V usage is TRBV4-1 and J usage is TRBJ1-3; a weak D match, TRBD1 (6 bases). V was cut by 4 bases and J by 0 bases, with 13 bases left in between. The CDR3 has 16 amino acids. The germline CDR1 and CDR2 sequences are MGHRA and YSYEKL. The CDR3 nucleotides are TGCGCCAGCAGCCCCACAAGGACAGACTCTGGAAACACCATATATTTT. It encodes CASSPTRTDSGNTIYF.

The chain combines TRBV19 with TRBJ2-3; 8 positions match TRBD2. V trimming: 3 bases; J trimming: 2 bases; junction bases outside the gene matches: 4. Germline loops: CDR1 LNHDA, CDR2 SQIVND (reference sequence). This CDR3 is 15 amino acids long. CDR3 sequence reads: CASSIGTRATDTQYF. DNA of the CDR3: TGTGCCAGTAGTATCGGGACTAGGGCCACAGATACGCAGTATTTT. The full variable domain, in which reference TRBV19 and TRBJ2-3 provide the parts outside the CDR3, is DGGITQSPKYLFRKEGQNVTLSCEQNLNHDAMYWYRQDPGQGLRLIYYSQIVNDFQKGDIAEGYSVSREKKESFPLTVTSAQKNPTAFYLCASSIGTRATDTQYFGPGTRLTVL.

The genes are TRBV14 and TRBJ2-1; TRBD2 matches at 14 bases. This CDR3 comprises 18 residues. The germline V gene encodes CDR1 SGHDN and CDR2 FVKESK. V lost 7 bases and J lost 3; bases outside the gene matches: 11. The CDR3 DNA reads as TGTGCCAGCAACACAGGGACTAGCGGGAGTGCGGTCTACAATGAGCAGTTCTTC. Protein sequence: CASNTGTSGSAVYNEQFF.

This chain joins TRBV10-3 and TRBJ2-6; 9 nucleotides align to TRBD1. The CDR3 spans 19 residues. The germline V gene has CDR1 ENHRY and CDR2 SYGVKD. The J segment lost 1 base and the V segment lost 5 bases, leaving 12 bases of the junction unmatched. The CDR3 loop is CAISPDSGTGKSGANVLTF. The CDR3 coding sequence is TGTGCCATCAGTCCTGACTCCGGGACAGGGAAGTCTGGGGCCAACGTCCTGACTTTC.

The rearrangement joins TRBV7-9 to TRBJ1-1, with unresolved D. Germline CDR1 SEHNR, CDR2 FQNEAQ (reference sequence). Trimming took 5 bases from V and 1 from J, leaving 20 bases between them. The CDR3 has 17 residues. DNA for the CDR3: TGTGCCAGCAGCCCGCGTGGATCCGTCGCAGGGAACACTGAAGCTTTCTTT. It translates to CASSPRGSVAGNTEAFF.